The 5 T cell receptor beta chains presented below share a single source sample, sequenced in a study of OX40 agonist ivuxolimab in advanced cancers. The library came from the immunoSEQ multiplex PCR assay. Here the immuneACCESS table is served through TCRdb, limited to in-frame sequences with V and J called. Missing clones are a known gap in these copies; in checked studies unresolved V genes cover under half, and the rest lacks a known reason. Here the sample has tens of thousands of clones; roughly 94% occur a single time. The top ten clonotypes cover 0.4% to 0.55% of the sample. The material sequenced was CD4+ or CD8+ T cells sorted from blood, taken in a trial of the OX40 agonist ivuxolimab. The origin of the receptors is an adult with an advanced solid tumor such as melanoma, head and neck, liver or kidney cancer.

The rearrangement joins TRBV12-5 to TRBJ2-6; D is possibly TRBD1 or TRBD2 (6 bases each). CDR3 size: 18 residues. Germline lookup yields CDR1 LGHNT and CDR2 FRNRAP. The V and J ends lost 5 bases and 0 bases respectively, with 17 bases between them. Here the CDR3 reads CASGLPAGHVSGANVLTF. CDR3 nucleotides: TGTGCTAGTGGTCTCCCTGCGGGACACGTCTCTGGGGCCAACGTCCTGACTTTC.

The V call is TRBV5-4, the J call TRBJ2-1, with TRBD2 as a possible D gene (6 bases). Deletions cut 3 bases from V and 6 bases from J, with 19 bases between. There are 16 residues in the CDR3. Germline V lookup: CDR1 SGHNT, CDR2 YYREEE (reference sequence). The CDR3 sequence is CASSSGDSRSVNEQFF. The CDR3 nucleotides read TGTGCCAGCAGCTCGGGGGACTCCAGATCCGTCAATGAGCAGTTCTTC. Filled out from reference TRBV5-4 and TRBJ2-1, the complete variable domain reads ETGVTQSPTHLIKTRGQQVTLRCSSQSGHNTVSWYQQALGQGPQFIFQYYREEENGRGNFPPRFSGLQFPNYSSELNVNALELDDSALYLCASSSGDSRSVNEQFFGPGTRLTVL.

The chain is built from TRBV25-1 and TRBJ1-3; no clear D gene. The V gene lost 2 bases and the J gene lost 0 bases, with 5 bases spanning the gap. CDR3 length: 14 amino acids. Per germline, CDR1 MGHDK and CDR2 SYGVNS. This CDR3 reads CASSETASGNTIYF. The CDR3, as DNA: TGTGCCAGCAGTGAAACAGCCTCTGGAAACACCATATATTTT.

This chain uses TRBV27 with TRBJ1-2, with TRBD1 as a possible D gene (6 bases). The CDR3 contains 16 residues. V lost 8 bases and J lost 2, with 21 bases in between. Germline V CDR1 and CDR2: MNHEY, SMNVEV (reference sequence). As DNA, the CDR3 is TGTGCCAGCCGTTCAAGTCCAGGGGACCAGAACTATGGCTACACCTTC. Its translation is CASRSSPGDQNYGYTF.

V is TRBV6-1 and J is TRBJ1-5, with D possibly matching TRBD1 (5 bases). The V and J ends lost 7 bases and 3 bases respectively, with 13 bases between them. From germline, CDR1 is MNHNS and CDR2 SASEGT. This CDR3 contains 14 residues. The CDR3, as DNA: TGTGCCAGCAAGAGGGGCCCCCCCAATCAGCCCCAGCATTTT. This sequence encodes CASKRGPPNQPQHF.